The 30 T cell receptor beta chains given below trace back to one sample, sequenced in a study of CD8+CD57+ T cells in acquired aplastic anemia. Only patients with CD8+CD57+ cell expansion on flow cytometry were chosen for sequencing. The template used for profiling TCR beta VDJ and CDR3 was genomic DNA. Each CDR3 protein is one row after TCRdb ran MiXCR on the reads. The sample consists of fewer than 200,000 distinct CDR3 sequences, over 40% of them appearing once. Sequenced: sorted CD4+, CD8+, or CD8+CD57+ T cells (not recorded which) from PBMCs. The receptors derive from a human donor with aplastic anemia.

The rearrangement uses TRBV4-2 and TRBJ2-3; D perhaps matches TRBD1 (5 bases). The CDR3 has 15 residues. V lost 1 base and J 3 bases, leaving 11 bases between the germline ends. The germline CDR1 and CDR2 sequences are LGHNA and YNFKEQ. The CDR3 protein is CASSQGLGATDTQYF. CDR3 DNA sequence: TGTGCCAGCAGCCAAGGTCTAGGGGCTACAGATACGCAGTATTTT.

This chain connects TRBV7-6 to TRBJ2-2, with 14 bases identical to TRBD2. The CDR3 extends over 17 amino acids. The germline gives CDR1 SGHVS, CDR2 FNYEAQ. Germline trimming cut 1 base from V and 5 bases from J; bases unmatched to any gene: 3. This chain's CDR3 is CASSLGRLAGGTGELFF. CDR3 in DNA: TGTGCCAGCAGCTTAGGGCGACTAGCGGGAGGGACCGGGGAGCTGTTTTTT.

This clonotype showed up many times. This chain links TRBV7-9 with TRBJ2-5; D perhaps matches TRBD1 (7 bases). With 3 bases removed from V and 9 bases from J, the gap between germline ends came to 23 bases. The CDR3 contains 16 residues. CDR1 and CDR2 from the germline V gene are SEHNR and FQNEAQ (reference sequence). CDR3 coding DNA: TGTGCCAGCAGCTTCCGGGACAGCCCAACTCCGGGGGCCCAGTACTTC. Translation: CASSFRDSPTPGAQYF.

This clonotype was observed a few times. The rearrangement joins TRBV24-1 to TRBJ2-1; 10 positions match TRBD1. With V trimmed by 3 bases and J by 7 bases, 5 bases remained unmatched. This CDR3 comprises 15 residues. Germline V gene data show CDR1 as KGHDR and CDR2 as SFDVKD. The CDR3 region has the DNA TGTGCCACCAGTGATCGACAGGGGGCTGCGAATGAGCAGTTCTTC. Encoded protein: CATSDRQGAANEQFF.

This clonotype was seen many times. In DNA form, the CDR3 reads TGTGCCATCAGTGCCCCGGGACTAGCGGTCTACGAGCAGTACTTC. Its translation: CAISAPGLAVYEQYF. The chain combines TRBV10-3 with TRBJ2-7, with 11 bases aligning to TRBD2. The CDR3 has 15 amino acids. J gave up 3 bases and V 4 bases, and 5 bases lay outside the gene matches. Per germline, CDR1 ENHRY and CDR2 SYGVKD.

This clonotype was recorded at least ten times. The chain recombines TRBV19 with TRBJ2-7; D is perhaps TRBD2 (6 bases). Trimming stripped 10 bases from V and 1 base from J, with 14 bases between. There are 13 residues in the CDR3. Germline CDR1 LNHDA, CDR2 SQIVND (reference sequence). Here the CDR3 DNA reads TGTGCCACCCGGGAGACCGCTTCCTACGAGCAGTACTTC. Its translation: CATRETASYEQYF.

Ten or more counts support this clonotype. This chain uses TRBV30 with TRBJ2-7; 9 bases are shared with TRBD2. The V and J ends lost 5 bases and 2 bases, in that order; junction bases with no gene match: 4. Germline loops: CDR1 GTSNPN, CDR2 SVGIG (reference sequence). This CDR3 comprises 13 residues. The CDR3 region is CAWGGLAPYEQYF. CDR3 nucleotides: TGTGCCTGGGGGGGACTAGCCCCCTACGAGCAGTACTTC.

The chain recombines TRBV29-1 with TRBJ1-2; 7 bases are shared with TRBD1. The CDR3 runs 12 residues. Germline lookup yields CDR1 SQVTM and CDR2 ANQGSEA. With V trimmed by 2 bases and J by 7 bases, 4 bases remained unmatched. The CDR3 loop is CSVETGAGGYTF. The CDR3 DNA is TGCAGCGTTGAAACAGGGGCGGGTGGCTACACCTTC.

This clonotype showed up many times. V is TRBV7-6 and J is TRBJ2-5; TRBD2 aligns across 10 bases. This CDR3 contains 15 residues. Germline CDR1 reads SGHVS; CDR2 reads FNYEAQ. Trimming took 5 bases from V and 4 from J; bases not matched to a gene: 7. The CDR3 sequence: CASSPLAGGIETQYF. As DNA, the CDR3 is TGTGCCAGCAGCCCATTAGCGGGAGGAATAGAGACCCAGTACTTC.

This clonotype came up many times. The chain has TRBV4-3 and TRBJ1-2, with D maybe TRBD1 (5 bases). This CDR3 is 15 amino acids long. CDR1 is LGHNA, CDR2 YSLEER, per germline. V shed 5 bases and J shed 3 bases, with 16 bases lying between them. CDR3 protein: CASSSLQGIDYGYTF. CDR3 in DNA: TGCGCCAGCAGCTCCCTTCAGGGAATCGACTATGGCTACACCTTC.

This clonotype was detected ten times or more. V usage is TRBV20-1 and J usage is TRBJ2-1, with 7 positions matching TRBD2. The CDR3 has 14 residues. Germline values: CDR1 DFQATT, CDR2 SNEGSKA (reference sequence). V trimming: 5 bases; J trimming: 4 bases; junction bases outside the gene matches: 8. CDR3 amino acids: CSARWGGPYNEQFF. In DNA, the CDR3 is TGCAGTGCTCGGTGGGGGGGACCGTACAATGAGCAGTTCTTC.

This clonotype was seen repeatedly, ten times or more. The chain recombines TRBV2 with TRBJ1-1, with TRBD1 as a possible D gene (5 bases). The V end lost 7 bases, the J end lost 7 bases, and 16 bases lay between the germline ends. CDR1 SNHLY and CDR2 FYNNEI come from the germline V gene. This CDR3 contains 13 residues. CDR3 in amino acids: CASIGVGGVEAFF. CDR3 coding DNA: TGTGCCAGCATTGGGGTCGGGGGTGTTGAAGCTTTCTTT.

The V call is TRBV2, the J call TRBJ2-7; 11 bases match TRBD2. Germline CDR1 and CDR2: SNHLY and FYNNEI. V lost 3 bases to trimming and J lost 5 bases; unmatched junction nucleotides: 6. This CDR3 contains 15 residues. The CDR3 DNA sequence: TGTGCCAGCAGTGACACTAGCGGGAGTCCCCACGAGCAGTACTTC. Translation: CASSDTSGSPHEQYF. Supplemented by reference TRBV2 and TRBJ2-7, the full variable domain reads EPEVTQTPSHQVTQMGQEVILRCVPISNHLYFYWYRQILGQKVEFLVSFYNNEISEKSEIFDDQFSVERPDGSNFTLKIRSTKLEDSAMYFCASSDTSGSPHEQYFGPGTRLTVT.

This clonotype was seen a single time. CDR3 nucleotide sequence: TGTGCCAGCAGTCGACAGGGGGCGAGCTATGGCTACACCTTC. It translates to CASSRQGASYGYTF. This chain joins TRBV12-3 or TRBV12-4 and TRBJ1-2; 10 positions match TRBD1. The CDR3 length is 14 residues. The V segment lost 5 bases and the J segment 4 bases; nucleotides outside the gene matches: 4.

This clonotype came up many times. This chain joins TRBV4-2 and TRBJ1-4; TRBD1 might be the D (5 bases). Trimming stripped 3 bases from V and 4 bases from J, with 15 bases between. Germline values: CDR1 LGHNA, CDR2 YNFKEQ. This CDR3 spans 16 amino acids. The CDR3 coding sequence is TGTGCCAGCAGCCACGACCCGCTGACAGATAATGAAAAACTGTTTTTT. It is translated as CASSHDPLTDNEKLFF.

This clonotype was counted at least ten times. The V gene is TRBV20-1, the J gene TRBJ1-4; weak D call: TRBD1 (5 bases). Trimming stripped 3 bases from V and 3 bases from J, with 11 bases between. This CDR3 has 14 residues. From germline, CDR1 is DFQATT and CDR2 SNEGSKA (reference sequence). The CDR3 region has the DNA TGCAGTGCTAGTAGGGGTCCGGCTAATGAAAAACTGTTTTTT. Residues: CSASRGPANEKLFF.

A remark on this clonotype: This clone may be a read error of a much larger clone one base away. The chain links TRBV6-1 to TRBJ1-3; maybe TRBD1 (5 bases). The CDR3 covers 13 residues. Germline V gives CDR1 MNHNS, CDR2 SASEGT. The CDR3 sequence: CASSTRGRNTICF. Written as DNA, the CDR3 is TGTGCCAGCAGTACCCGGGGCCGAAACACCATATGTTTT.

The rearrangement uses TRBV7-9 and TRBJ2-6, with D perhaps matching TRBD2 (5 bases). Trimming pared 8 bases from V and 0 bases from J, leaving 8 bases between. The CDR3 sequence is 14 residues long. CDR1 is SEHNR, CDR2 FQNEAQ, per germline (reference sequence). CDR3 coding DNA: TGTGCCAGCCGAGGGAGCTCTGGGGCCAACGTCCTGACTTTC. As protein: CASRGSSGANVLTF.

On this clonotype: A read error may be the cause here, since a much bigger clone is one base away. This rearrangement joins TRBV18 to TRBJ2-7; either TRBD1 or TRBD2 may supply D (5 bases each). This CDR3 has 13 residues. Trimming pared 2 bases from V and 6 bases from J, leaving 11 bases between. Per germline, CDR1 KGHSH and CDR2 LQKENI. This CDR3 is CASSPIGTLEQYF. The CDR3 DNA reads as TGTGCCAGCTCACCAATCGGGACGCTCGAGCAGTACTTC.

The chain has TRBV7-9 and TRBJ1-1; TRBD1 is a possible D gene (6 bases). The V end lost 4 bases, the J end lost 4 bases, and 10 bases lay between the germline ends. The CDR3 consists of 13 residues. Germline V gene sequence: CDR1 SEHNR, CDR2 FQNEAQ (reference sequence). The CDR3 bases are TGTGCCAGCAGCTCTGGACAGCCCACTGAAGCTTTCTTT. Residues: CASSSGQPTEAFF.

V and J are TRBV20-1 and TRBJ1-2, with no clear D. Germline V gene sequence: CDR1 DFQATT, CDR2 SNEGSKA (reference sequence). The CDR3 length is 14 residues. Trimming removed 3 bases at V and 0 bases at J, with 11 bases between. In nucleotides, the CDR3 is TGCAGTGCTAGCCGGGGAGCCGCTAACTATGGCTACACCTTC. Protein: CSASRGAANYGYTF.

The gene calls are TRBV3-1 and TRBJ2-3; 10 bases map to TRBD2. The trim removed 4 bases at V and 1 base at J, leaving 5 bases unmatched. The CDR3 length is 16 residues. CDR1 is LGHDT, CDR2 YNNKEL, per germline (reference sequence). The CDR3 here is CASSPTSGTGTDTQYF. In DNA, the CDR3 is TGTGCCAGCAGCCCCACTAGCGGGACTGGCACAGATACGCAGTATTTT.

The rearrangement uses TRBV12-3 or TRBV12-4 and TRBJ2-1; 10 nucleotides line up with TRBD2. V lost 5 bases, J lost 10 bases, and 14 bases stayed unmatched. The CDR3 has 16 amino acids. CDR3 in amino acids: CASSPLKRGGQGEQFF. The DNA of the CDR3 is TGTGCCAGCAGTCCTCTCAAGCGGGGGGGTCAAGGGGAGCAGTTCTTC.

In its sample, this clonotype was seen a few times. V and J are TRBV28 and TRBJ1-2, with a tentative D call TRBD1 (6 bases). V shed 5 bases and J shed 7 bases, with 14 bases lying between them. Germline V gives CDR1 MDHEN, CDR2 SYDVKM. CDR3 length equals 13 residues. The CDR3, as DNA: TGTGCCAGCAGTGAAGGGGGAGGTGGTGGCTACACCTTC. It specifies CASSEGGGGGYTF.

This clonotype has a handful of counts. A much larger clone lies a single base off, so this may be a read error. The chain joins TRBV15 to TRBJ1-1; perhaps TRBD1 as D (5 bases). The germline V gene encodes CDR1 LNHNV and CDR2 YYDKDF (reference sequence). The CDR3 is 14 amino acids. V was clipped by 4 bases and J by 11 bases, with 20 bases between them. The CDR3 DNA reads as TGTGCCACCAGCACTCAAGAGGGGTTTTTTTTGGCTTTCTTT. It codes for CATSTQEGFFLAFF. Together with reference TRBV15 and TRBJ1-1, the CDR3 gives the full variable domain: DAMVIQNPRYQVTQFGKPVTLSCSQTLNHNVMYWYQQKSSQAPKLLFHYYDKDFNNEADTPDNFQSRRPNTSFCFLDIRSPGLGDTAMYLCATSTQEGFFLAFFGQGTRLTVV.

This clonotype occurred many times. The chain combines TRBV10-3 with TRBJ2-7; 8 bases match TRBD2. V lost 10 bases and J lost 7; bases outside the gene matches: 9. CDR3 length equals 12 residues. Germline V gene data show CDR1 as ENHRY and CDR2 as SYGVKD. Here the CDR3 DNA reads TGTGCCACCATCGGGGGGGTGGGGGAGCAGTACTTC. It yields the protein CATIGGVGEQYF.

The J gene is TRBJ1-2, the V gene TRBV6-1; D unresolved. The CDR3 is 12 residues long. With 6 bases removed from V and 2 bases from J, the gap between germline ends came to 7 bases. Germline assignment: CDR1 MNHNS and CDR2 SASEGT. The CDR3 reads CASRPWNYGYTF. The CDR3 bases are TGTGCCAGCAGACCTTGGAACTATGGCTACACCTTC.

There are many counts of this clonotype. The chain recombines TRBV7-9 with TRBJ2-5; a weak D match, TRBD2 (6 bases). V lost 1 base, J lost 4 bases, and 16 bases lay in between. CDR1 is SEHNR, CDR2 FQNEAQ, per germline (reference sequence). This CDR3 is 16 amino acids long. CDR3 protein: CASSLGGEGARETQYF. Written as DNA, the CDR3 is TGTGCCAGCAGCTTAGGGGGGGAAGGGGCACGAGAGACCCAGTACTTC.

The CDR3 region is CASSTSGMSYEQYF. In DNA, the CDR3 is TGCGCCAGCAGCACTTCAGGGATGTCCTACGAGCAGTACTTC. The chain links TRBV5-1 to TRBJ2-7, with D possibly TRBD1 on 5 matching bases. Deletions cut 4 bases from V and 1 base from J, with 12 bases between. CDR3 length: 14 amino acids. Per germline, CDR1 SGHRS and CDR2 YFSETQ.

In its sample, this clonotype was seen a few times. The V and J genes are TRBV29-1 and TRBJ2-7; D gene uncertain. The V gene lost 5 bases and the J gene lost 5 bases, with 13 bases spanning the gap. The CDR3 length is 12 residues. Germline V gene sequence: CDR1 SQVTM, CDR2 ANQGSEA. The CDR3 region has the DNA TGCAGCGTTAACCGTGGTTTCGACGAGCAGTACTTC. It codes for CSVNRGFDEQYF.